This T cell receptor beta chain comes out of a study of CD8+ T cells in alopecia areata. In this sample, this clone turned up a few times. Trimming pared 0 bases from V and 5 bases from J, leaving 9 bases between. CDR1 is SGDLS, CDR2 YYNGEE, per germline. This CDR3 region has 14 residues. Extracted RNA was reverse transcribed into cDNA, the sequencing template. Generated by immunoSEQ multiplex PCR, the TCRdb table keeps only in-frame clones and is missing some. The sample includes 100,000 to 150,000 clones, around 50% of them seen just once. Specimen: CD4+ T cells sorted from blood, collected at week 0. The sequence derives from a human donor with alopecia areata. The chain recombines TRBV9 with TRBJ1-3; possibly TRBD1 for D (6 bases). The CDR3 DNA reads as TGTGCCAGCAGCGTAGAAACAGGGCGAAACACCATATATTTT. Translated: CASSVETGRNTIYF. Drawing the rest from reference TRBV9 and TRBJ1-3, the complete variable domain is DSGVTQTPKHLITATGQRVTLRCSPRSGDLSVYWYQQSLDQGLQFLIQYYNGEERAKGNILERFSAQQFPDLHSELNLSSLELGDSALYFCASSVETGRNTIYFGEGSWLTVV.